A selection of T cell receptor beta chains follows, all from one sample in a study of response to subunit inactivated influenza vaccine. TCRdb re-analysed the RT-PCR reads in MiXCR, keeping a single row per CDR3 protein. The sample gives approximately 530,000 distinct CDR3 sequences, 10% to 15% of which show up once; about an eighth is in the top ten. The sequencing here drew on PBMCs from blood, taken roughly 48 days after vaccination. All receptors come from a man aged 45-60 years who received an inactivated influenza vaccine. CDR3s include the opening cysteine and the closing phenylalanine or tryptophan. Fields, in order: J gene, V gene, clone size, D gene, CDR3 protein, CDR3 DNA. D genes are given only for firm matches. A clone size is listed for some rows: how often the clone was seen (once, few, many), or a class if it is expanded.

J gene: TRBJ2-1; V gene: TRBV5-1; clone size: many; D gene: TRBD1; CDR3 protein: CASSEGTGGYNEQFF; CDR3 DNA: TGCGCCAGCAGCGAGGGGACAGGCGGATACAATGAGCAGTTCTTC
J gene: TRBJ2-3; V gene: TRBV7-9; clone size: .; D gene: .; CDR3 protein: CASILGTSSKGTDTQYF; CDR3 DNA: TGTGCCAGCATCTTGGGTACCTCTTCAAAGGGCACAGATACGCAGTATTTT
J gene: TRBJ2-3; V gene: TRBV28; clone size: .; D gene: .; CDR3 protein: CATDSRSTATQYF; CDR3 DNA: TGTGCCACCGACTCCCGGAGCACAGCTACGCAGTATTTT
J gene: TRBJ2-7; V gene: TRBV20-1; clone size: few; D gene: TRBD1; CDR3 protein: CSAEDRLGNSYEQYF; CDR3 DNA: TGCAGTGCCGAGGACAGGCTAGGGAACTCCTACGAGCAGTACTTC
J gene: TRBJ1-5; V gene: TRBV12-3/TRBV12-4; clone size: many; D gene: .; CDR3 protein: CASTPRSDQPQHF; CDR3 DNA: TGTGCCAGCACCCCCCGTAGTGATCAGCCCCAGCATTTT
J gene: TRBJ1-1; V gene: TRBV5-1; clone size: few; D gene: .; CDR3 protein: CASSPGQWRNTEAFF; CDR3 DNA: TGCGCCAGCAGCCCCGGCCAGTGGAGGAACACTGAAGCTTTCTTT
J gene: TRBJ1-1; V gene: TRBV29-1; clone size: .; D gene: TRBD1; CDR3 protein: CSVPGQGRSTEAFF; CDR3 DNA: TGCAGCGTTCCAGGACAGGGGAGAAGCACTGAAGCTTTCTTT
J gene: TRBJ2-1; V gene: TRBV29-1; clone size: .; D gene: .; CDR3 protein: CSGGGGDSSYNEQFF; CDR3 DNA: TGCAGCGGGGGAGGAGGGGACAGCTCCTACAATGAGCAGTTCTTC
J gene: TRBJ2-6; V gene: TRBV20-1; clone size: many; D gene: .; CDR3 protein: CSAREVAGANVLTF; CDR3 DNA: TGCAGTGCTAGAGAAGTAGCTGGGGCCAACGTCCTGACTTTC
J gene: TRBJ2-3; V gene: TRBV9; clone size: .; D gene: TRBD2; CDR3 protein: CASSGAGGPNTQYF; CDR3 DNA: TGTGCCAGCAGCGGGGCGGGAGGGCCCAATACGCAGTATTTT
J gene: TRBJ2-1; V gene: TRBV7-2; clone size: .; D gene: TRBD1; CDR3 protein: CASSLVTGPNSYNEQFF; CDR3 DNA: TGTGCCAGCAGCTTAGTGACAGGGCCGAACTCCTACAATGAGCAGTTCTTC
J gene: TRBJ2-1; V gene: TRBV20-1; clone size: few; D gene: TRBD1; CDR3 protein: CSAPMRTGGFNEQFF; CDR3 DNA: TGCAGTGCTCCTATGCGGACAGGGGGCTTCAATGAGCAGTTCTTC
J gene: TRBJ1-1; V gene: TRBV7-9; clone size: many; D gene: TRBD1; CDR3 protein: CASSYTGGTTEAFF; CDR3 DNA: TGTGCCAGCAGCTATACAGGGGGGACCACTGAAGCTTTCTTT
J gene: TRBJ2-2; V gene: TRBV18; clone size: .; D gene: .; CDR3 protein: CASSSELHGELFF; CDR3 DNA: TGTGCCAGCTCTTCGGAACTCCACGGGGAGCTGTTTTTT
J gene: TRBJ1-2; V gene: TRBV11-2; clone size: few; D gene: .; CDR3 protein: CASSFATLYGYTF; CDR3 DNA: TGTGCCAGCAGCTTCGCCACGCTCTATGGCTACACCTTC
J gene: TRBJ2-1; V gene: TRBV11-2; clone size: few; D gene: TRBD2; CDR3 protein: CASSPVPGLAGGFSYNEQFF; CDR3 DNA: TGTGCCAGCAGCCCAGTCCCGGGACTAGCGGGAGGGTTCTCCTACAATGAGCAGTTCTTC
J gene: TRBJ2-2; V gene: TRBV2; clone size: .; D gene: TRBD2; CDR3 protein: CASSPKLTSGRSETGELFF; CDR3 DNA: TGTGCCAGCAGTCCAAAGCTGACTAGCGGGAGAAGTGAAACCGGGGAGCTGTTTTTT
J gene: TRBJ1-2; V gene: TRBV20-1; clone size: few; D gene: .; CDR3 protein: CSASFGGDYGYTF; CDR3 DNA: TGCAGTGCTAGTTTTGGGGGGGACTATGGCTACACCTTC
J gene: TRBJ2-7; V gene: TRBV27; clone size: few; D gene: TRBD1; CDR3 protein: CASSTAGTAVYEQYF; CDR3 DNA: TGTGCCAGCAGTACGGCCGGGACAGCCGTCTACGAGCAGTACTTC
J gene: TRBJ2-5; V gene: TRBV29-1; clone size: .; D gene: TRBD1; CDR3 protein: CSVGQGYQETQYF; CDR3 DNA: TGCAGCGTGGGACAGGGATACCAAGAGACCCAGTACTTC
J gene: TRBJ2-4; V gene: TRBV10-3; clone size: few; D gene: .; CDR3 protein: CAISRTLGVLAKNIQYF; CDR3 DNA: TGTGCCATCAGTAGAACCCTCGGGGTTCTGGCCAAAAACATTCAGTACTTC
J gene: TRBJ1-1; V gene: TRBV29-1; clone size: .; D gene: TRBD1; CDR3 protein: CSVRREGAASNTEAFF; CDR3 DNA: TGCAGCGTTCGCCGCGAGGGGGCAGCCTCGAACACTGAAGCTTTCTTT
J gene: TRBJ2-1; V gene: TRBV6-5; clone size: few; D gene: .; CDR3 protein: CASSYSGGAGKPYNEQFF; CDR3 DNA: TGTGCCAGCAGTTACTCGGGTGGGGCGGGGAAGCCCTACAATGAGCAGTTCTTC
J gene: TRBJ2-1; V gene: TRBV3-1; clone size: .; D gene: TRBD2; CDR3 protein: CASSFSSGRSNEQFF; CDR3 DNA: TGTGCCAGCAGCTTTTCTAGCGGGAGAAGCAATGAGCAGTTCTTC
J gene: TRBJ1-6; V gene: TRBV6-4; clone size: many; D gene: .; CDR3 protein: CASSDRGFNSPLHF; CDR3 DNA: TGTGCCAGCAGTGACAGGGGGTTTAATTCACCCCTCCACTTT
J gene: TRBJ2-3; V gene: TRBV4-2; clone size: .; D gene: .; CDR3 protein: CASSQAGNPDTQYF; CDR3 DNA: TGTGCCAGCAGCCAAGCGGGAAACCCAGATACGCAGTATTTT
J gene: TRBJ1-1; V gene: TRBV7-8; clone size: .; D gene: .; CDR3 protein: CASSLVGDSTEAFF; CDR3 DNA: TGTGCCAGCAGCTTAGTGGGCGACAGCACTGAAGCTTTCTTT
J gene: TRBJ1-1; V gene: TRBV7-9; clone size: many; D gene: TRBD1; CDR3 protein: CASRDSWDRRTFF; CDR3 DNA: TGTGCCAGCAGGGACTCTTGGGACAGGCGGACTTTCTTT
J gene: TRBJ2-3; V gene: TRBV28; clone size: few; D gene: TRBD1; CDR3 protein: CASSSEWTGFAPSTDTQYF; CDR3 DNA: TGTGCCAGCAGTTCAGAATGGACAGGTTTCGCCCCTAGCACAGATACGCAGTATTTT
J gene: TRBJ2-2; V gene: TRBV5-1; clone size: .; D gene: TRBD2; CDR3 protein: CASSSRGGQNTGELFF; CDR3 DNA: TGCGCCAGCAGCTCCCGGGGGGGGCAGAACACCGGGGAGCTGTTTTTT